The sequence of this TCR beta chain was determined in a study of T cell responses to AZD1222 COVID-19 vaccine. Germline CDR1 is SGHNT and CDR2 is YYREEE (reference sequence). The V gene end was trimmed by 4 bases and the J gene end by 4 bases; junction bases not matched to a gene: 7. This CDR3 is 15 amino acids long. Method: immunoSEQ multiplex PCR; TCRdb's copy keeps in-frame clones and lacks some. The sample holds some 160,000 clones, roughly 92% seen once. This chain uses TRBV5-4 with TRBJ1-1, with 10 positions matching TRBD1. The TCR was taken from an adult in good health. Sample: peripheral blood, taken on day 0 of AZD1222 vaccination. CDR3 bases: TGTGCCAGCAGCGCCCGACAGGGGGCAGGCACTGAAGCTTTCTTT. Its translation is CASSARQGAGTEAFF.